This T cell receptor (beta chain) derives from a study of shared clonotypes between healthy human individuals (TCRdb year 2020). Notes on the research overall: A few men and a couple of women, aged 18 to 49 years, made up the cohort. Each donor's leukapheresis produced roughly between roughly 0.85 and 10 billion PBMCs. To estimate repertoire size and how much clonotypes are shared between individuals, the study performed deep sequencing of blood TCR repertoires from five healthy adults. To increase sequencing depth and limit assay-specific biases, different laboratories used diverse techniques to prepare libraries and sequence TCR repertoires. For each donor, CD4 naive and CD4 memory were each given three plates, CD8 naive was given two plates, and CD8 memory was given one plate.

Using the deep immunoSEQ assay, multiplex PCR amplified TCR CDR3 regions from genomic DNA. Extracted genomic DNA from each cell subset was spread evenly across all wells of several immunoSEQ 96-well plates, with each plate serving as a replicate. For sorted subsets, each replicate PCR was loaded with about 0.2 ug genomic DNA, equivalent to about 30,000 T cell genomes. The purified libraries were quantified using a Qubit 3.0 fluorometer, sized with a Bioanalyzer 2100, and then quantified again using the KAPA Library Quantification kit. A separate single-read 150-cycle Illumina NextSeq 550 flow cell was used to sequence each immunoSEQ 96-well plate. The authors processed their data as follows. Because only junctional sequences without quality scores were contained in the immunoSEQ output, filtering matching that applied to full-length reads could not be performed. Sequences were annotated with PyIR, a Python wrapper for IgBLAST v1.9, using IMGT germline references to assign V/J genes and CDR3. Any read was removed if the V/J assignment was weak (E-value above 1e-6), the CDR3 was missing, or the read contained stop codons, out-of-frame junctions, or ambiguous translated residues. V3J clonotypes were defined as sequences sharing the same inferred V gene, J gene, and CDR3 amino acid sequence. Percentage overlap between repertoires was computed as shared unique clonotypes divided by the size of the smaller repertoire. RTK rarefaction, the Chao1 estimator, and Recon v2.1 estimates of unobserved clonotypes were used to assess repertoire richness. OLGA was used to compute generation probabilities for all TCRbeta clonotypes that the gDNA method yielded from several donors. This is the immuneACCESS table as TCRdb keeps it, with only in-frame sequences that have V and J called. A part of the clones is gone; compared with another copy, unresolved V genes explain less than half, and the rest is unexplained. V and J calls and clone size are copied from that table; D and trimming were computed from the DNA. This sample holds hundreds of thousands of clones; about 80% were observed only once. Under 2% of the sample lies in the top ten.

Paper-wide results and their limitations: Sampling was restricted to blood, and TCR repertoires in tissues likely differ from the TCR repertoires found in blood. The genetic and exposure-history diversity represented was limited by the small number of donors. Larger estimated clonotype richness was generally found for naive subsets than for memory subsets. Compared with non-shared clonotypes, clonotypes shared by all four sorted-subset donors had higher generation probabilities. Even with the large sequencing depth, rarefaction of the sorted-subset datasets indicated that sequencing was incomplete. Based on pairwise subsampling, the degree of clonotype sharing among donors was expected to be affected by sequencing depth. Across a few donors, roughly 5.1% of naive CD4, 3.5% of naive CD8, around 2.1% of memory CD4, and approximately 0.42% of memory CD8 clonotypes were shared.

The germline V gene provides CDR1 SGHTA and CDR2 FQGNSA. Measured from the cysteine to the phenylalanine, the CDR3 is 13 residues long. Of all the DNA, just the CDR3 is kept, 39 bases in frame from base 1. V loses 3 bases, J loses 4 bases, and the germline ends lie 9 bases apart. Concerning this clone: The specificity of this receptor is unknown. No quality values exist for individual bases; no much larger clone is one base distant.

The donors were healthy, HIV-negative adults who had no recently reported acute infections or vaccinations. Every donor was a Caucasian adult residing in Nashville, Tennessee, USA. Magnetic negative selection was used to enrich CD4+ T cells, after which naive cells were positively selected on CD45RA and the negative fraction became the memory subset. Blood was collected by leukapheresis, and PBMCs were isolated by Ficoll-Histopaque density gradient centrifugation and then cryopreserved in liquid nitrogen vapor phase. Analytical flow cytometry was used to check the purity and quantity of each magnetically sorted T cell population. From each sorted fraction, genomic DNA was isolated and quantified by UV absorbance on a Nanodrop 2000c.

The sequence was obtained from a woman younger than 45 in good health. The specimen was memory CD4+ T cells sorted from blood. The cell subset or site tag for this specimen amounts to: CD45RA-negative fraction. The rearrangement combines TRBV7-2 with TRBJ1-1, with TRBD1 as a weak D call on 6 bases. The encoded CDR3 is CASSFGGPTEAFF. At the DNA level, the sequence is TGTGCCAGCAGCTTTGGGGGGCCCACTGAAGCTTTCTTT. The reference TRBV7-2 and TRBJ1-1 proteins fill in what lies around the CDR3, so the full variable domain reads GAGVSQSPSNKVTEKGKDVELRCDPISGHTALYWYRQSLGQGLEFLIYFQGNSAPDKSGLPSDRFSAERTGGSVSTLTIQRTQQEDSAVYLCASSFGGPTEAFFGQGTRLTVV.